The 18 T cell receptor beta chains listed next were all sequenced from one sample in a study of OX40 agonist ivuxolimab in advanced cancers. Library creation used the immunoSEQ multiplex PCR assay. Here the immuneACCESS table is served through TCRdb, limited to in-frame sequences with V and J called. Missing clones are a known gap in these copies; in checked studies unresolved V genes cover under half, and the rest lacks a known reason. Present in this sample are over 55,000 clones, 86% of which were seen just once. The top ten clonotypes cover around 3.7% of the sample. The sequencing used CD4+ or CD8+ T cells sorted from blood, collected in a trial of the OX40 agonist ivuxolimab. These TCRs come from an adult with an advanced solid tumor such as melanoma, head and neck, liver or kidney cancer.

The chain links TRBV4-3 to TRBJ1-2; 11 bases line up with TRBD1. CDR3 length equals 15 residues. Germline CDR1 is LGHNA and CDR2 is YSLEER. V lost 1 base, J lost 4 bases, and 2 bases stayed unmatched. CDR3 protein: CASSQAGTGGYGYTF. CDR3 coding DNA: TGCGCCAGCAGCCAAGCCGGGACAGGGGGCTATGGCTACACCTTC.

The chain has TRBV7-2 and TRBJ2-3; weak D call: TRBD2 (7 bases). CDR1 is SGHTA, CDR2 FQGNSA, per germline. Trimming stripped 2 bases from V and 4 bases from J, with 13 bases between. The CDR3 is 15 amino acids. This chain's CDR3 is CASSLSSGGPDTQYF. For the CDR3, the DNA is TGTGCCAGCAGCTTAAGTTCCGGGGGGCCAGATACGCAGTATTTT.

This chain links TRBV10-3 with TRBJ2-1; D not certain. Trimming took 5 bases from V and 5 from J, leaving 13 bases between them. CDR1 and CDR2 from the germline V gene are ENHRY and SYGVKD. The CDR3 consists of 14 residues. In DNA form, the CDR3 reads TGTGCCATCAGTAGGAATCCCACCAACAATGAGCAGTTCTTC. This encodes CAISRNPTNNEQFF.

This clone was observed once. The J gene is TRBJ2-3, the V gene TRBV29-1, with 10 bases matching TRBD2. V was clipped by 1 base and J by 2 bases; unmatched bases: 3. The CDR3 sequence is 15 residues long. Germline CDR1 and CDR2: SQVTM and ANQGSEA. In DNA, the CDR3 is TGCAGCGTTGAAGGCCTAGCGGGGGTCACAGATACGCAGTATTTT. This codes for CSVEGLAGVTDTQYF.

A few counts support this clone. The genes are TRBV7-3 and TRBJ1-6; 7 nucleotides agree with TRBD1. V lost 3 bases, J lost 7 bases, and 6 bases stayed unmatched. This CDR3 has 15 residues. From germline, CDR1 is SGHTA and CDR2 FQGTGA. The CDR3 loop reads CASSFAGGGNSPLHF. Written as DNA, the CDR3 is TGTGCCAGCAGCTTCGCTGGAGGGGGCAATTCACCCCTCCACTTT. Based on the CDR3 plus reference TRBV7-3 and TRBJ1-6, the full variable domain is GAGVSQTPSNKVTEKGKYVELRCDPISGHTALYWYRQSLGQGPEFLIYFQGTGAADDSGLPNDRFFAVRPEGSVSTLKIQRTERGDSAVYLCASSFAGGGNSPLHFGNGTRLTVT.

Comments on this clone: Other DNA sequences within the sample encode an identical CDR3. The genes are TRBV19 and TRBJ1-1; D is ambiguous. CDR3 length: 13 amino acids. Trimming stripped 7 bases from V and 8 bases from J, with 17 bases between. Germline lookup yields CDR1 LNHDA and CDR2 SQIVND (reference sequence). Written as DNA, the CDR3 is TGTGCCAGTATATTGTTGGGATCAGGAGAAGCTTTCTTT. Translation: CASILLGSGEAFF.

This clone was counted a few times. This chain links TRBV6-1 with TRBJ2-7, with 8 bases that match TRBD1. The germline V gene has CDR1 MNHNS and CDR2 SASEGT. Losses at the gene ends were 5 bases for V and 4 bases for J; bases not matched to a gene: 10. This CDR3 contains 15 residues. For the CDR3, the DNA is TGTGCCAGCAGTTCCCAGAGGACAGGGTCATACGAGCAGTACTTC. It translates to CASSSQRTGSYEQYF.

This sequence joins TRBV19 and TRBJ1-2; D gene ambiguous. V gave up 3 bases and J gave up 4 bases, with 9 bases separating them. From germline, CDR1 is LNHDA and CDR2 SQIVND (reference sequence). This CDR3 has 13 amino acids. The CDR3 loop is CASSIYRLYGYTF. CDR3 bases: TGTGCCAGTAGTATTTACAGACTCTATGGCTACACCTTC.

In this sample, this clone turned up a few times. This sequence joins TRBV18 and TRBJ1-2; D possibly corresponds to TRBD1 (5 bases). V was clipped by 6 bases and J by 6 bases, with 11 bases between them. The CDR3 sequence is 12 residues long. Germline loops: CDR1 KGHSH, CDR2 LQKENI. The CDR3 DNA reads as TGTGCCAGCTCCTCACAAGGGGATGGCTACACCTTC. It codes for CASSSQGDGYTF. The variable domain in full, completed from reference TRBV18 and TRBJ1-2, reads NAGVMQNPRHLVRRRGQEARLRCSPMKGHSHVYWYRQLPEEGLKFMVYLQKENIIDESGMPKERFSAEFPKEGPSILRIQQVVRGDSAAYFCASSSQGDGYTFGSGTRLTVV.

The chain combines TRBV7-2 with TRBJ1-1, with 7 bases lining up with TRBD1. V lost 4 bases to trimming and J lost 4 bases; unmatched junction nucleotides: 15. The CDR3 runs to 17 residues. Germline assignment: CDR1 SGHTA and CDR2 FQGNSA. CDR3 loop: CASSSKTGTAVGTEAFF. Written as DNA, the CDR3 is TGTGCCAGCAGCTCAAAAACCGGGACAGCCGTGGGCACTGAAGCTTTCTTT.

V and J are TRBV6-5 and TRBJ1-2, with no clear D. CDR1 is MNHEY and CDR2 is SVGAGI in the germline V gene. The length of the CDR3 is 14 residues. V lost 0 bases, J lost 7 bases, and 12 bases lay in between. The CDR3 region has the DNA TGTGCCAGCAGTTACTCTAGACCCGGAGGTGGCTACACCTTC. The encoded protein is CASSYSRPGGGYTF.

This clone was seen more than once but under ten times. The chain links TRBV5-4 to TRBJ1-2, with D perhaps TRBD1 (6 bases). This CDR3 has 12 amino acids. V was shortened by 3 bases and J by 8 bases, with 11 bases between the two germline ends. The V gene's germline CDR1 is SGHNT and CDR2 YYREEE (reference sequence). CDR3 in amino acids: CASSSGAGGYTF. CDR3 in DNA: TGTGCCAGCAGCTCGGGGGCGGGAGGCTACACCTTC.

The genes are TRBV10-3 and TRBJ1-6; tentative D call: TRBD1 (5 bases). CDR3 length: 16 residues. Germline V gene sequence: CDR1 ENHRY, CDR2 SYGVKD. Trimming took 3 bases from V and 9 from J, leaving 18 bases between them. CDR3 sequence: CAISDGGNSEGSPLHF. DNA for the CDR3: TGTGCCATCAGTGACGGGGGTAATAGCGAAGGTTCACCCCTCCACTTT.

CDR3 bases: TGTGCCAGCAGCTTAGGTGGCGATAGGATTCAGTACTTC. This gives the protein CASSLGGDRIQYF. V and J are TRBV11-3 and TRBJ2-4; D is uncertain. This CDR3 comprises 13 residues. The V gene lost 1 base and the J gene lost 10 bases, with 11 bases spanning the gap. Germline CDR1 and CDR2: SGHNT and YENEEA.

This clone has just one count. V and J are TRBV19 and TRBJ1-5; 11 bases are shared with TRBD1. V trimming: 4 bases; J trimming: 7 bases; junction bases outside the gene matches: 9. In germline, CDR1 is LNHDA, CDR2 SQIVND (reference sequence). CDR3 length equals 16 residues. The CDR3 protein is CASSRRTGGGGQPQHF. The CDR3 nucleotides read TGTGCCAGTAGTAGGAGGACAGGGGGCGGAGGACAGCCCCAGCATTTT.

The chain uses TRBV7-3 and TRBJ1-2, with D possibly matching TRBD1 (5 bases). In germline, CDR1 is SGHTA, CDR2 FQGTGA. Trimming took off 5 bases at V and 8 bases at J, with 15 bases between the two ends. This CDR3 contains 13 residues. The CDR3 coding sequence is TGTGCCAGCAGCCCCAGGCCGGGGGAAGGCTACACCTTC. This codes for CASSPRPGEGYTF.

The chain carries TRBV10-3 and TRBJ1-2; D remains unclear. Germline V gives CDR1 ENHRY, CDR2 SYGVKD. The CDR3 is 13 residues long. With 4 bases removed from V and 3 bases from J, the gap between germline ends came to 9 bases. In DNA, the CDR3 is TGTGCCATCAGTGTAAACGGGGACTATGGCTACACCTTC. Translating it yields CAISVNGDYGYTF.

The rearrangement uses TRBV5-1 and TRBJ2-1; 8 bases align to TRBD2. The CDR3 is 17 amino acids. Germline trimming cut 4 bases from V and 0 bases from J; bases unmatched to any gene: 9. Germline CDR1 is SGHRS and CDR2 is YFSETQ. CDR3 amino acids: CASSPIAGSRSYNEQFF. The CDR3 DNA is TGCGCCAGCAGCCCGATAGCGGGGAGCCGCTCCTACAATGAGCAGTTCTTC.